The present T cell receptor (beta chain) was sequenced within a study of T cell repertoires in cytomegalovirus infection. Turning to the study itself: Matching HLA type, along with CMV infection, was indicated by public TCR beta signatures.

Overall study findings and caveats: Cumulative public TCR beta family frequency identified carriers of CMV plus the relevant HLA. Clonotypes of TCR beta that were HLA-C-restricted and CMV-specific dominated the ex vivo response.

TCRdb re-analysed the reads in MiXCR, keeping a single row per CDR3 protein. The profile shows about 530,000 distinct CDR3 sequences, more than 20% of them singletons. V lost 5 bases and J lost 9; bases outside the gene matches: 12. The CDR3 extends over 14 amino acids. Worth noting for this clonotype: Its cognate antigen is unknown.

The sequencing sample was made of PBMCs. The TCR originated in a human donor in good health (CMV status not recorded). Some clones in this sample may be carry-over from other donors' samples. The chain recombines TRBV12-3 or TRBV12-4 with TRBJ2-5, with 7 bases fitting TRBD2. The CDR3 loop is CASSPGLVSRPQYF. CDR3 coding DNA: TGTGCCAGCAGTCCTGGACTAGTTTCTCGGCCCCAGTACTTC.